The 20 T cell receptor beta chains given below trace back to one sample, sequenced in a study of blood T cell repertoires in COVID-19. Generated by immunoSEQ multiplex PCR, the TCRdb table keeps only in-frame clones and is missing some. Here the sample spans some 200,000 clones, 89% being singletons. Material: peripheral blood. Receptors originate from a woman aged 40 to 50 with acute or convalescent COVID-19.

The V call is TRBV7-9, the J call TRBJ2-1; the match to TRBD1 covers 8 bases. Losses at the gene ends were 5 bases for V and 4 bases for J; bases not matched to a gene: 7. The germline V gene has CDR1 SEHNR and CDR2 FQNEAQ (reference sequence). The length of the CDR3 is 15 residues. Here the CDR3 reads CASSAQTGVYNEQFF. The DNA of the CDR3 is TGTGCCAGCAGCGCTCAGACAGGGGTATACAATGAGCAGTTCTTC.

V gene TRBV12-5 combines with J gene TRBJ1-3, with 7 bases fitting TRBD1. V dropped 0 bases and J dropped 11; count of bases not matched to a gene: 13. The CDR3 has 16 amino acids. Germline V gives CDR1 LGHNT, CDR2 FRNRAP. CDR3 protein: CASGLVGGLSSRAIYF. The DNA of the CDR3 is TGTGCTAGTGGTTTGGTAGGGGGCCTCTCGTCGCGTGCCATATATTTT. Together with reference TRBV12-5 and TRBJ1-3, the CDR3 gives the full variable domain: DARVTQTPRHKVTEMGQEVTMRCQPILGHNTVFWYRQTMMQGLELLAYFRNRAPLDDSGMPKDRFSAEMPDATLATLKIQPSEPRDSAVYFCASGLVGGLSSRAIYFGEGSWLTVV.

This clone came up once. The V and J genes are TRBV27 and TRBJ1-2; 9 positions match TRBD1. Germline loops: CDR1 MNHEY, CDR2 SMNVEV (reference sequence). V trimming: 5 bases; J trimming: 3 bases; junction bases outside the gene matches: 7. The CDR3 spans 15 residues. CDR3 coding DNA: TGTGCCAGCAGTCTTGGGACAGGGTCGGACTATGGCTACACCTTC. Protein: CASSLGTGSDYGYTF.

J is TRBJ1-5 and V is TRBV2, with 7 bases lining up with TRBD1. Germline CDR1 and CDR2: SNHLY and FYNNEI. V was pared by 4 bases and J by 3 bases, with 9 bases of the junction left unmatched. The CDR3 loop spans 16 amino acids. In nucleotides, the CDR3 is TGTGCCAGCAGTGCACGACAGGGCACCATCAATCAGCCCCAGCATTTT. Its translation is CASSARQGTINQPQHF.

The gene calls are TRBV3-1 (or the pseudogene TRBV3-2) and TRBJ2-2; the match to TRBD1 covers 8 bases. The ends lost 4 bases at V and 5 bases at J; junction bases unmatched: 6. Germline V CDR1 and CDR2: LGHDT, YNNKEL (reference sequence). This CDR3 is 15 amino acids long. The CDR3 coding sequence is TGTGCCAGCAGCCCTACCAGGGGGCGGACCGGGGAGCTGTTTTTT. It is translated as CASSPTRGRTGELFF.

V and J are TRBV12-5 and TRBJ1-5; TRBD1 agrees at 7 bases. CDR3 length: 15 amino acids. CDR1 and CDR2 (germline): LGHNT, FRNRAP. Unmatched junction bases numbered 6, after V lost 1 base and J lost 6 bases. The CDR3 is CASGLGTGNGQPQHF. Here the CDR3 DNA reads TGTGCTAGTGGTTTGGGGACAGGTAACGGTCAGCCCCAGCATTTT.

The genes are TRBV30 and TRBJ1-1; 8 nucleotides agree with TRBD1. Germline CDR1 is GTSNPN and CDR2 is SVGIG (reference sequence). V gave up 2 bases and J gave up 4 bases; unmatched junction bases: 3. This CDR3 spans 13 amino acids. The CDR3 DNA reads TGTGCCTGGAGTAAAACAGGGGGCACTGAAGCTTTCTTT. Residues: CAWSKTGGTEAFF. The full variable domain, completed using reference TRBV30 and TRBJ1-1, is SQTIHQWPATLVQPVGSPLSLECTVEGTSNPNLYWYRQAAGRGLQLLFYSVGIGQISSEVPQNLSASRPQDRQFILSSKKLLLSDSGFYLCAWSKTGGTEAFFGQGTRLTVV.

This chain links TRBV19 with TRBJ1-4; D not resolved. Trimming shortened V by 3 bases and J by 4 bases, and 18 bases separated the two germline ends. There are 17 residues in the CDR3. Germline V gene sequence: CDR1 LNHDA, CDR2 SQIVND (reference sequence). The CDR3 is CASSIRSGAGVNEKLFF. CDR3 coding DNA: TGTGCCAGTAGTATCCGAAGCGGAGCAGGAGTTAATGAAAAACTGTTTTTT.

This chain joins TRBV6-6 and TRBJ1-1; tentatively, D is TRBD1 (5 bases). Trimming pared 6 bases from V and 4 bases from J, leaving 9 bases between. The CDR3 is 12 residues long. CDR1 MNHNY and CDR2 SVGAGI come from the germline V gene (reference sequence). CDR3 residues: CASSPRATEAFF. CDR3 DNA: TGTGCCAGCAGCCCCAGGGCCACTGAAGCTTTCTTT.

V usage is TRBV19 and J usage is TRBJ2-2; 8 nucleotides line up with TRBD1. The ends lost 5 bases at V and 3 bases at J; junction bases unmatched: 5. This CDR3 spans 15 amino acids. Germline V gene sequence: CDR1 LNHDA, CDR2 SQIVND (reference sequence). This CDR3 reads CASSSDREYTGELFF. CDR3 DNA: TGTGCCAGTAGTTCGGACAGGGAATACACCGGGGAGCTGTTTTTT.

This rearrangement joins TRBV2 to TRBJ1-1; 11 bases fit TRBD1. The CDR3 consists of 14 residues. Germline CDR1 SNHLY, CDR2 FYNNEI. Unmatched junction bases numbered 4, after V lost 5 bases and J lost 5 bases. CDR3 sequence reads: CASSSGTGGTEAFF. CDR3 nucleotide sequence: TGTGCCAGCAGTTCTGGGACAGGGGGAACTGAAGCTTTCTTT.

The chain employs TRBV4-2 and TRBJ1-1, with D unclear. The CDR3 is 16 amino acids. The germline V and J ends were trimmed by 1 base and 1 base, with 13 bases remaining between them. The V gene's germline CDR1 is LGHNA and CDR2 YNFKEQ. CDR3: CASSQVDGRGNTEAFF. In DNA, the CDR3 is TGTGCCAGCAGCCAAGTAGACGGACGGGGGAACACTGAAGCTTTCTTT.

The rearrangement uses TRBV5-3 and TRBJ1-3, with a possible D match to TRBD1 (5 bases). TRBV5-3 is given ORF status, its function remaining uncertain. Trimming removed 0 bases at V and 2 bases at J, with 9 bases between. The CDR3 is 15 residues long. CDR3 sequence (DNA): TGTGCCAGAAGCTTGGGGCAGGGAACTGGAAACACCATATATTTT. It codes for CARSLGQGTGNTIYF.

CDR3 sequence reads: CSVTFRDRDRKAFF. CDR3 coding DNA: TGCAGCGTGACGTTCCGGGACAGGGATCGAAAAGCTTTCTTT. The rearrangement joins TRBV29-1 to TRBJ1-1, with 9 bases fitting TRBD1. CDR3 size: 14 residues. With V trimmed by 6 bases and J by 9 bases, 14 bases remained unmatched. Germline V gives CDR1 SQVTM, CDR2 ANQGSEA.

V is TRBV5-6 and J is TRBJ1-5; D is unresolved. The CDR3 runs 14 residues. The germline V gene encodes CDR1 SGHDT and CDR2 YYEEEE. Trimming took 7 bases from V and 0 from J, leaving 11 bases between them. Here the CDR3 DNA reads TGTGCCAGCTATAGACACCTTAGCAATCAGCCCCAGCATTTT. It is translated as CASYRHLSNQPQHF. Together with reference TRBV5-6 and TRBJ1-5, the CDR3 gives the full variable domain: DAGVTQSPTHLIKTRGQQVTLRCSPKSGHDTVSWYQQALGQGPQFIFQYYEEEERQRGNFPDRFSGHQFPNYSSELNVNALLLGDSALYLCASYRHLSNQPQHFGDGTRLSIL.

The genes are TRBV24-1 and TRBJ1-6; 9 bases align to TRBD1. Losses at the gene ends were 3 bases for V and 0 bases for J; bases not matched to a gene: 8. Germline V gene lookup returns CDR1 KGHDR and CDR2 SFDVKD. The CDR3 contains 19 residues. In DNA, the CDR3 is TGTGCCACCAGTGATACAGGGGGCCCCCCGAGCTCCTATAATTCACCCCTCCACTTT. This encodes CATSDTGGPPSSYNSPLHF.

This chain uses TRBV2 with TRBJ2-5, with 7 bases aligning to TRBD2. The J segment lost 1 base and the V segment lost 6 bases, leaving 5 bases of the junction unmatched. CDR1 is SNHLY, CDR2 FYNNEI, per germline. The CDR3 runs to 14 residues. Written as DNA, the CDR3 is TGTGCCAGCAGCGGCGGACTAGTCCAAGAGACCCAGTACTTC. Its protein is CASSGGLVQETQYF.

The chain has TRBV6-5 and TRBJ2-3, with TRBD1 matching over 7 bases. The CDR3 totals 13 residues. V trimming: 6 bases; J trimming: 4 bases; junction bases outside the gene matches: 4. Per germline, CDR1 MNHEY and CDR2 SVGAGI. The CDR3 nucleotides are TGTGCCAGCAGGGCACAGGGGCCAGATACGCAGTATTTT. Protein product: CASRAQGPDTQYF.

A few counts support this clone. In DNA, the CDR3 is TGTGCCAGCAGCCCCCGACAGGTGGGTGACTATGGCTACACCTTC. It codes for CASSPRQVGDYGYTF. This sequence joins TRBV5-4 and TRBJ1-2; TRBD1 is a possible D gene (6 bases). The germline V gene has CDR1 SGHNT and CDR2 YYREEE (reference sequence). The CDR3 totals 15 residues. V gave up 4 bases and J gave up 3 bases, with 16 bases separating them.

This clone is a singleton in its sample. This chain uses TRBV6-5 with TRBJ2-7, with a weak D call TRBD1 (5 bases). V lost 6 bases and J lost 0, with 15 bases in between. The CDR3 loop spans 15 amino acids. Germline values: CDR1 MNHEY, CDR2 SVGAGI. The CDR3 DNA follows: TGTGCCAGCAGCCTCGTAGGGGATAGCTCCTACGAGCAGTACGTC. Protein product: CASSLVGDSSYEQYV.